This T cell receptor beta chain emerged from a study of T cells in Graves' hyperthyroidism and ophthalmopathy. Whole-study context: At the time of initial diagnosis and before any treatment, peripheral blood was collected.

This clonotype was found a few times. RNA transcripts gave rise to amplified TCR beta CDR3 regions. HTBI primers were employed in a first-round RT-PCR of the TCR CDR3. In TCRdb, the multiplex PCR reads were re-called with MiXCR into one record per CDR3 protein. In the table there are about 250,000 distinct CDR3 sequences, 24% of which are singletons. Ophthalmopathy patients had Clinical Activity Score at least 3, NOSPECS grade at least 4, duration under 3 months. V dropped 5 bases and J dropped 2 bases, with 7 bases sitting between them. Germline assignment: CDR1 GTSNPN and CDR2 SVGIG (reference sequence). CDR3 length: 12 residues.

This rearrangement joins TRBV30 to TRBJ1-3, with a possible D match to TRBD1 (6 bases). Input material: blood. This receptor was identified in a woman in her 40s with Graves' ophthalmopathy. CDR3 sequence: CAWGTTGNTIYF. Written as DNA, the CDR3 is TGTGCCTGGGGGACAACTGGAAACACCATATATTTT.